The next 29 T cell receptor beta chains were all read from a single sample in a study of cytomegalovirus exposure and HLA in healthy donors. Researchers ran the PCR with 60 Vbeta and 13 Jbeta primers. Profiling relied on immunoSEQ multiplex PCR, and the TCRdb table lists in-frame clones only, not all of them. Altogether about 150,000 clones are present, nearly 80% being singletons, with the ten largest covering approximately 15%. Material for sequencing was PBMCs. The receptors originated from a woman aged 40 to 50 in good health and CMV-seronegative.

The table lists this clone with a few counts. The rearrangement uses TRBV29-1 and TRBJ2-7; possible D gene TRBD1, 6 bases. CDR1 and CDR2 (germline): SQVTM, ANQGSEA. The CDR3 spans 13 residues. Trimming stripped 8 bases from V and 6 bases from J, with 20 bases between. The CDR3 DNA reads TGCAGCAGCCGGGACACCTTTCGCGGCGAGCAGTACTTC. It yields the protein CSSRDTFRGEQYF.

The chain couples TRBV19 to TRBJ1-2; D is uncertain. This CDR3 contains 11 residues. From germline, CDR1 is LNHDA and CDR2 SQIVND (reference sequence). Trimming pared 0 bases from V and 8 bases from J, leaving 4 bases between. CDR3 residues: CASSIEGGYTF. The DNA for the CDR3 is TGTGCCAGTAGTATAGAGGGCGGCTACACCTTC.

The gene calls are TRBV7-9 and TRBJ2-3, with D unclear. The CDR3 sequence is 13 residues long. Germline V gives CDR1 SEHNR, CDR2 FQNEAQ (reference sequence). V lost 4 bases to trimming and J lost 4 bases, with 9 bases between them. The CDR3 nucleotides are TGTGCCAGCAGCTACTTGGGCGCAGATACGCAGTATTTT. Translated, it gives CASSYLGADTQYF.

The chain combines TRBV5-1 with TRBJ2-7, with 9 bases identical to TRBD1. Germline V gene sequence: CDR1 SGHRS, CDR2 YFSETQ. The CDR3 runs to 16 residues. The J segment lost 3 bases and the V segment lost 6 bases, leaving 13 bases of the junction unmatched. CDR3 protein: CASNNLRTGANYEQYF. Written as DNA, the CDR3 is TGCGCCAGCAACAACCTACGGACAGGGGCCAACTACGAGCAGTACTTC. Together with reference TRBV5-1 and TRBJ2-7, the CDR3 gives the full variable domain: KAGVTQTPRYLIKTRGQQVTLSCSPISGHRSVSWYQQTPGQGLQFLFEYFSETQRNKGNFPGRFSGRQFSNSRSEMNVSTLELGDSALYLCASNNLRTGANYEQYFGPGTRLTVT.

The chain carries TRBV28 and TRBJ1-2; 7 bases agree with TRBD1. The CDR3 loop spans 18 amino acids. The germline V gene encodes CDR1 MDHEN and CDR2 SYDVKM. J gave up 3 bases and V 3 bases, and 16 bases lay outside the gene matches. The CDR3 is CASSLDRFATSAYYGYTF. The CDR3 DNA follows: TGTGCCAGCAGTTTGGACAGGTTTGCCACCTCTGCCTACTATGGCTACACCTTC.

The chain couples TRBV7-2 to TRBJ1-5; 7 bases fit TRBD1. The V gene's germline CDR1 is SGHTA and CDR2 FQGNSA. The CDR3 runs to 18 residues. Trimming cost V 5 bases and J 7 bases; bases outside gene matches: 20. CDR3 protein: CASSAAPYRGRGLQPQHF. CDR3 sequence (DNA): TGTGCCAGCAGCGCGGCCCCTTACAGGGGTCGCGGCCTGCAGCCCCAGCATTTT.

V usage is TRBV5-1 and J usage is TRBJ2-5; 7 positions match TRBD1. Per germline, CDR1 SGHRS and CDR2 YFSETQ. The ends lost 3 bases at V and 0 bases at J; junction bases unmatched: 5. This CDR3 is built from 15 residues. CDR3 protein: CASSSGQVYQETQYF. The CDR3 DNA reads TGCGCCAGCAGCTCCGGACAGGTTTACCAAGAGACCCAGTACTTC.

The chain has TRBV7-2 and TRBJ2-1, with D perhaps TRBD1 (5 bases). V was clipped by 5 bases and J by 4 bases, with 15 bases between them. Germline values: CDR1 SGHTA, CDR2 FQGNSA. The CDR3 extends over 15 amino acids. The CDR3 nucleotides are TGTGCCAGCAGCCCCGACAGAATATCATACAATGAGCAGTTCTTC. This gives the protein CASSPDRISYNEQFF.

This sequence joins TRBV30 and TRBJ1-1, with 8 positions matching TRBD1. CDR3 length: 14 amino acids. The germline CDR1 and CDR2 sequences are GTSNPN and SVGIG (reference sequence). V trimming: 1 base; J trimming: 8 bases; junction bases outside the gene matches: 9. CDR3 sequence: CAWSARDRRREAFF. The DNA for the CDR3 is TGTGCCTGGAGTGCCCGGGACAGGAGGAGGGAAGCTTTCTTT.

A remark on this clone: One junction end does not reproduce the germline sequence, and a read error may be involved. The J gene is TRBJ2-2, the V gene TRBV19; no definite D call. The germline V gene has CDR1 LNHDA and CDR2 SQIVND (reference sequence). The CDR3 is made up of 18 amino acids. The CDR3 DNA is TGTGTCAGTAGTAATGGGTTGCGCCTAGTGGAGAACACCGGGGAGCTGTTTTTT. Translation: CVSSNGLRLVENTGELFF. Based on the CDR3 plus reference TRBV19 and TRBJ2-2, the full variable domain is DGGITQSPKYLFRKEGQNVTLSCEQNLNHDAMYWYRQDPGQGLRLIYYSQIVNDFQKGDIAEGYSVSREKKESFPLTVTSAQKNPTAFYLCVSSNGLRLVENTGELFFGEGSRLTVL.

The CDR3 sequence is CASSVTGREKLFF. CDR3 DNA sequence: TGCGCCAGCAGCGTGACAGGGAGGGAAAAACTGTTTTTT. The rearrangement links TRBV4-1 to TRBJ1-4, with 7 bases matching TRBD1. The V segment lost 5 bases and the J segment 8 bases; nucleotides outside the gene matches: 5. Germline CDR1 and CDR2: MGHRA and YSYEKL. The CDR3 loop spans 13 amino acids.

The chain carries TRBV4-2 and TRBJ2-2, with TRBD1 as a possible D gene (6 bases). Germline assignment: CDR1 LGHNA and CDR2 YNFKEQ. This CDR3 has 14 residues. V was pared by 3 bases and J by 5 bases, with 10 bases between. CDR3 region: CASSQGADTGELFF. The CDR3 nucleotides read TGTGCCAGCAGCCAGGGGGCGGATACCGGGGAGCTGTTTTTT.

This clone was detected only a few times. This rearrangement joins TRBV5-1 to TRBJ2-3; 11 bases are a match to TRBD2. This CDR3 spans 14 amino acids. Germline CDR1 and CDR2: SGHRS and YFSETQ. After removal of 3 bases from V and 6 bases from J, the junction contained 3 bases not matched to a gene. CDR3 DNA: TGCGCCAGCAGCTCAGGGACTAGCGGCGATACGCAGTATTTT. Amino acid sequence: CASSSGTSGDTQYF.

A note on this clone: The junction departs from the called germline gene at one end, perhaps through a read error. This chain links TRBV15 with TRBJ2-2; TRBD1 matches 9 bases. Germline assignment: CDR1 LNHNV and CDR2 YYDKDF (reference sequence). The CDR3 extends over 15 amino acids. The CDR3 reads CATSKGQGNTGELFF. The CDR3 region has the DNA TGTGCCACCAGCAAAGGACAGGGGAACACTGGGGAGCTGTTTTTT.

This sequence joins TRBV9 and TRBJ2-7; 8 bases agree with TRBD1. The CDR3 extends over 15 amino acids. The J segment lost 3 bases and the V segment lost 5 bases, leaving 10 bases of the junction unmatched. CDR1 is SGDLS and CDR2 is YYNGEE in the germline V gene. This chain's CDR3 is CASSTGTGPLYEQYF. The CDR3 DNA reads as TGTGCCAGCAGTACGGGGACAGGTCCTCTCTACGAGCAGTACTTC. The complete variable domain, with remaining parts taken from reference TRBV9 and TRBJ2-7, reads DSGVTQTPKHLITATGQRVTLRCSPRSGDLSVYWYQQSLDQGLQFLIQYYNGEERAKGNILERFSAQQFPDLHSELNLSSLELGDSALYFCASSTGTGPLYEQYFGPGTRLTVT.

CDR3 nucleotides: TGTGCCAGCAGAACCCGGGAGCCGGGGAGGTACACTGAAGCTTTCTTT. It specifies CASRTREPGRYTEAFF. The genes are TRBV11-2 and TRBJ1-1, with D unclear. CDR1 and CDR2 (germline): SGHAT, FQNNGV. The V end lost 6 bases, the J end lost 3 bases, and 20 bases lay between the germline ends. This CDR3 has 16 amino acids.

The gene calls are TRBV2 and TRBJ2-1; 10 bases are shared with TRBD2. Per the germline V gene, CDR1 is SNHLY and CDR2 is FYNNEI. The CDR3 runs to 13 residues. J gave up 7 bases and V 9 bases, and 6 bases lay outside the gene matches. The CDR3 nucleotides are TGTGCCAGTGGACTAGCGGCCTGGAATGAGCAGTTCTTC. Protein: CASGLAAWNEQFF.

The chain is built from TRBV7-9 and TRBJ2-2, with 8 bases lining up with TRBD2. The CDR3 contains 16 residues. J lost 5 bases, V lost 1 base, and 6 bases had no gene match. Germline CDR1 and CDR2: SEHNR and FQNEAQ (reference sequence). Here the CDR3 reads CASSLVGASGTGELFF. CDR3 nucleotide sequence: TGTGCCAGCAGCTTAGTCGGGGCTAGCGGGACCGGGGAGCTGTTTTTT.

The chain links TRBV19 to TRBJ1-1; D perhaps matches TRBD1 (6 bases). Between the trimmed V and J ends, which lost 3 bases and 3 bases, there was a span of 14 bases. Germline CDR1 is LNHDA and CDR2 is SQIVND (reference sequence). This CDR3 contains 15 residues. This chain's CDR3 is CASSIQWGQHTEAFF. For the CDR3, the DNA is TGTGCCAGTAGTATCCAGTGGGGGCAGCACACTGAAGCTTTCTTT.

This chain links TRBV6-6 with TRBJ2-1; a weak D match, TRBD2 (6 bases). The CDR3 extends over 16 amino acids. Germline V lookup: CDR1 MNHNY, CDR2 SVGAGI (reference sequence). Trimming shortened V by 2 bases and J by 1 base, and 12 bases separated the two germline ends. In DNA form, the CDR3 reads TGTGCCAGCAGTTACCGGGGGACGGAATCCTACAATGAGCAGTTCTTC. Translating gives CASSYRGTESYNEQFF.

CDR3 sequence reads: CASSFGTPIGELFF. The CDR3 DNA sequence: TGTGCCAGCAGCTTCGGGACTCCCATAGGGGAGCTGTTTTTT. The chain couples TRBV11-2 to TRBJ2-2; TRBD2 might be the D (6 bases). The ends were cut back, 3 bases at V and 8 bases at J, with 13 bases in the middle. Germline CDR1 reads SGHAT; CDR2 reads FQNNGV. This CDR3 has 14 residues. Filled out from reference TRBV11-2 and TRBJ2-2, the complete variable domain reads EAGVAQSPRYKIIEKRQSVAFWCNPISGHATLYWYQQILGQGPKLLIQFQNNGVVDDSQLPKDRFSAERLKGVDSTLKIQPAKLEDSAVYLCASSFGTPIGELFFGEGSRLTVL.

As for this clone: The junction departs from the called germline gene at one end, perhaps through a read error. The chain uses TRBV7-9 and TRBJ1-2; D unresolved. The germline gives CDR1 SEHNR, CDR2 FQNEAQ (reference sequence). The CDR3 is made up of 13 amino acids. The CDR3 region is CSSSLGLAGGYTF. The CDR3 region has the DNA TGTTCCAGCAGCTTAGGGCTGGCGGGTGGCTACACCTTC.

The CDR3 sequence: CASSQVGLDTGELFF. In DNA form, the CDR3 reads TGCGCCAGCAGCCAAGTTGGACTAGACACCGGGGAGCTGTTTTTT. This chain links TRBV5-1 with TRBJ2-2; 7 nucleotides line up with TRBD2. The CDR3 covers 15 residues. Trimming took 4 bases from V and 3 from J; bases not matched to a gene: 6. The germline CDR1 and CDR2 sequences are SGHRS and YFSETQ.

CDR3 nucleotides: TGTGCCAGCATCAAAGAGGTCCAGCGCCCAATCAATGAGCAGTTCTTC. Translation gives CASIKEVQRPINEQFF. The chain links TRBV7-2 to TRBJ2-1; D gene unclear. Per the germline V gene, CDR1 is SGHTA and CDR2 is FQGNSA. Trimming took 7 bases from V and 6 from J, leaving 22 bases between them. The CDR3 totals 16 residues.

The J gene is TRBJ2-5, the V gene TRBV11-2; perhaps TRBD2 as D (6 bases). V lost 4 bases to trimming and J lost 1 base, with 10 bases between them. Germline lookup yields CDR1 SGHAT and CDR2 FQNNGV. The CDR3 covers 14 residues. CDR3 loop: CASSWRVGQETQYF. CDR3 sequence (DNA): TGTGCCAGCAGCTGGAGGGTTGGCCAAGAGACCCAGTACTTC. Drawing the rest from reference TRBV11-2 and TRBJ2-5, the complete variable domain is EAGVAQSPRYKIIEKRQSVAFWCNPISGHATLYWYQQILGQGPKLLIQFQNNGVVDDSQLPKDRFSAERLKGVDSTLKIQPAKLEDSAVYLCASSWRVGQETQYFGPGTRLLVL.

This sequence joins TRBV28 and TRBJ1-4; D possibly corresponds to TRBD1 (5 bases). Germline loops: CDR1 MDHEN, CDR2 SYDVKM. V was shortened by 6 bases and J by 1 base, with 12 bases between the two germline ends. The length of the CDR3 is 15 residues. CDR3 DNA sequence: TGTGCCAGCAGCAGGACAACGGGAACTAATGAAAAACTGTTTTTT. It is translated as CASSRTTGTNEKLFF.

For the CDR3, the DNA is TGTGCCAGCAGCTTCTCGCAGGGCTCGACCTACGAGCAGTACTTC. This translates into CASSFSQGSTYEQYF. This sequence joins TRBV7-6 and TRBJ2-7; D is perhaps TRBD1 (5 bases). Trimming took off 3 bases at V and 2 bases at J, with 14 bases between the two ends. The CDR3 contains 15 residues. The germline V gene encodes CDR1 SGHVS and CDR2 FNYEAQ.

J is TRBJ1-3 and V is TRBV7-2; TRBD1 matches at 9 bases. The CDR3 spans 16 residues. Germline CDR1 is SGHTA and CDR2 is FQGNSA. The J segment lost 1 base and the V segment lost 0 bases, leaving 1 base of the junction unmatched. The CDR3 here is CASSLAGTGSGNTIYF. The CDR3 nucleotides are TGTGCCAGCAGCTTAGCCGGGACAGGGTCTGGAAACACCATATATTTT.

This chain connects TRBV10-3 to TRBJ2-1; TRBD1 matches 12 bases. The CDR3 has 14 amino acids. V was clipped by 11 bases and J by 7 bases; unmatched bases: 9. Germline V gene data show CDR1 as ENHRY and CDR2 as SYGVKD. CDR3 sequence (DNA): TGTGCCTCTCGACAGGGACAGGGGGCGAATGAGCAGTTCTTC. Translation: CASRQGQGANEQFF.